Below are 25 T cell receptor beta chains sequenced from a single sample in a study of beta chain features in type 1 diabetes. Since all of the isolated RNA was reverse transcribed, expressed TCRB transcripts were what got sequenced. Generated by immunoSEQ multiplex PCR, the TCRdb table keeps only in-frame clones and is missing some. The sample contains 900,000 or so clones, 15% to 20% of which appear only once. The sample was naive CD4+ T cells from blood. These receptors were collected from a woman aged 18-29 years in good health.

This clone was seen a few times. The rearrangement links TRBV6-6 to TRBJ1-5; 10 bases map to TRBD1. V dropped 3 bases and J dropped 6; count of bases not matched to a gene: 8. CDR1 MNHNY and CDR2 SVGAGI come from the germline V gene (reference sequence). The CDR3 length is 16 residues. The CDR3 sequence is CASSYFPRDRGQPQHF. Written as DNA, the CDR3 is TGTGCCAGCAGTTATTTTCCCCGGGACAGGGGTCAGCCCCAGCATTTT.

This clone was seen a few times. V gene TRBV6-5 combines with J gene TRBJ2-3; perhaps D is TRBD1 or TRBD2 (6 bases each). Trimming pared 7 bases from V and 1 base from J, leaving 15 bases between. The CDR3 is made up of 15 amino acids. Germline V gives CDR1 MNHEY, CDR2 SVGAGI. The DNA of the CDR3 is TGTGCCAGCACTCCACAGGGACTTGGCACAGATACGCAGTATTTT. Translating it yields CASTPQGLGTDTQYF.

This clone has only a few counts. J is TRBJ1-5 and V is TRBV28; D gene uncertain. Germline CDR1 MDHEN, CDR2 SYDVKM. The CDR3 is 14 amino acids. Trimming removed 4 bases at V and 2 bases at J, with 9 bases between. The CDR3 sequence: CASSSGNGNQPQHF. CDR3 coding DNA: TGTGCCAGCAGTTCCGGGAATGGCAATCAGCCCCAGCATTTT. Full variable domain (remainder filled in from reference TRBV28 and TRBJ1-5): DVKVTQSSRYLVKRTGEKVFLECVQDMDHENMFWYRQDPGLGLRLIYFSYDVKMKEKGDIPEGYSVSREKKERFSLILESASTNQTSMYLCASSSGNGNQPQHFGDGTRLSIL.

Only a few counts were recorded for this clone. The chain uses TRBV4-2 and TRBJ2-7, with TRBD2 matching 10 bases. The CDR3 has 14 amino acids. The junction had 8 bases not matched to a gene; V was cut back by 5 bases and J by 7 bases. Germline V gene data show CDR1 as LGHNA and CDR2 as YNFKEQ. The CDR3: CASSSIAGGGEQYF. In DNA, the CDR3 is TGTGCCAGCAGCTCGATAGCGGGAGGTGGTGAGCAGTACTTC.

This chain connects TRBV18 to TRBJ2-3; D call uncertain. V gave up 3 bases and J gave up 4 bases, with 11 bases separating them. The germline CDR1 and CDR2 sequences are KGHSH and LQKENI. CDR3 length: 14 residues. The CDR3, as DNA: TGTGCCAGCTCACCTACAATAGCTGCAGATACGCAGTATTTT. Encoded protein: CASSPTIAADTQYF. The complete variable domain, with remaining parts taken from reference TRBV18 and TRBJ2-3, reads NAGVMQNPRHLVRRRGQEARLRCSPMKGHSHVYWYRQLPEEGLKFMVYLQKENIIDESGMPKERFSAEFPKEGPSILRIQQVVRGDSAAYFCASSPTIAADTQYFGPGTRLTVL.

The chain is built from TRBV4-1 and TRBJ2-3; tentative D call: TRBD2 (6 bases). Germline values: CDR1 MGHRA, CDR2 YSYEKL. The CDR3 covers 15 residues. V lost 2 bases, J lost 2 bases, and 11 bases lay in between. The CDR3 spells CASSQKGLFTDTQYF. The CDR3 region has the DNA TGCGCCAGCAGCCAAAAAGGACTATTCACAGATACGCAGTATTTT.

This clone showed up just a few times. The chain links TRBV7-9 to TRBJ2-3; 9 bases are shared with TRBD2. The CDR3 totals 15 residues. CDR1 is SEHNR, CDR2 FQNEAQ, per germline (reference sequence). V trimming: 5 bases; J trimming: 1 base; junction bases outside the gene matches: 4. The chain's CDR3 is CASSLIAGGTDTQYF. The CDR3 DNA sequence: TGTGCCAGCAGCCTCATAGCGGGGGGCACAGATACGCAGTATTTT.

The rearrangement joins TRBV28 to TRBJ2-1, with unresolved D. CDR3 length equals 14 residues. The V end lost 3 bases, the J end lost 7 bases, and 13 bases lay between the germline ends. CDR1 and CDR2 from the germline V gene are MDHEN and SYDVKM. CDR3: CASSFNSVGNEQFF. The CDR3 coding sequence is TGTGCCAGCAGTTTCAACAGTGTGGGTAATGAGCAGTTCTTC.

This clone was seen more than once but under ten times. The rearrangement joins TRBV6-6 to TRBJ2-1; 7 nucleotides agree with TRBD2. Germline trimming cut 6 bases from V and 8 bases from J; bases unmatched to any gene: 10. This CDR3 is built from 14 residues. Germline values: CDR1 MNHNY, CDR2 SVGAGI (reference sequence). CDR3 region: CASRASGTIDEQFF. CDR3 nucleotide sequence: TGTGCCAGCAGAGCTTCCGGGACTATCGATGAGCAGTTCTTC.

The chain joins TRBV28 to TRBJ2-7; D may be TRBD2 (6 bases). CDR1 is MDHEN and CDR2 is SYDVKM in the germline V gene. The germline V and J ends were trimmed by 2 bases and 3 bases, with 17 bases remaining between them. The CDR3 is 16 amino acids. CDR3 sequence (DNA): TGTGCCAGCAGTTTAGGAGGGCGGGGACGAGACTACGAGCAGTACTTC. Protein sequence: CASSLGGRGRDYEQYF.

The chain is built from TRBV2 and TRBJ2-7; no reliable D call. Germline values: CDR1 SNHLY, CDR2 FYNNEI. Trimming pared 2 bases from V and 5 bases from J, leaving 16 bases between. This CDR3 has 15 amino acids. CDR3 in amino acids: CASSEISWSSDEQYF. CDR3 nucleotide sequence: TGTGCCAGCAGTGAAATCAGTTGGAGTTCTGACGAGCAGTACTTC.

The V gene is TRBV20-1, the J gene TRBJ1-6; the D is unclear. V lost 5 bases and J 7 bases, leaving 6 bases between the germline ends. Germline V gene data show CDR1 as DFQATT and CDR2 as SNEGSKA (reference sequence). This CDR3 has 11 amino acids. The chain's CDR3 is CSARPNSPLHF. The CDR3 DNA sequence: TGCAGTGCTCGTCCCAATTCACCCCTCCACTTT.

This sequence joins TRBV7-8 and TRBJ1-1, with D hard to call. Deletions cut 8 bases from V and 3 bases from J, with 19 bases between. The CDR3 loop spans 15 amino acids. Germline loops: CDR1 SGHVS, CDR2 FQNEAQ. The CDR3 DNA reads as TGTGCCAGCGGTTTGCGCGGAGGGCCGGACACTGAAGCTTTCTTT. Amino acid sequence: CASGLRGGPDTEAFF.

The chain joins TRBV6-5 to TRBJ1-2, with D hard to call. The CDR3 has 13 residues. Trimming took 5 bases from V and 3 from J, leaving 10 bases between them. Germline values: CDR1 MNHEY, CDR2 SVGAGI. CDR3 coding DNA: TGTGCCAGCAGTCCCGCCACTCACTATGGCTACACCTTC. It is translated as CASSPATHYGYTF.

The V gene is TRBV4-1, the J gene TRBJ2-5, with D tentatively TRBD1 or TRBD2 (5 bases each). Per the germline V gene, CDR1 is MGHRA and CDR2 is YSYEKL. V was clipped by 1 base and J by 1 base, with 7 bases between them. CDR3 length equals 14 residues. This CDR3 is CASSQGGPQETQYF. Written as DNA, the CDR3 is TGCGCCAGCAGCCAAGGGGGACCCCAAGAGACCCAGTACTTC.

A few counts support this clone. V is TRBV28 and J is TRBJ1-2; 8 bases are a match to TRBD1. The CDR3 has 16 amino acids. V lost 6 bases and J lost 5; bases outside the gene matches: 14. Looked up from germline, CDR1 is MDHEN and CDR2 is SYDVKM. The CDR3 is CASSRTGGGLRYGYTF. The CDR3 bases are TGTGCCAGCAGCCGAACAGGGGGAGGGCTACGGTATGGCTACACCTTC.

The V gene is TRBV7-2, the J gene TRBJ2-1, with 8 bases lining up with TRBD2. CDR1 and CDR2 (germline): SGHTA, FQGNSA. With V trimmed by 8 bases and J by 0 bases, 6 bases remained unmatched. The length of the CDR3 is 15 residues. The CDR3 DNA is TGTGCCAGCGCGGTAGCGGGAAGCTCCTACAATGAGCAGTTCTTC. This translates into CASAVAGSSYNEQFF.

V and J are TRBV28 and TRBJ1-2, with 9 bases aligning to TRBD1. J was trimmed by 5 bases and V by 4 bases; bases with no gene match: 11. The CDR3 loop spans 16 amino acids. Per germline, CDR1 MDHEN and CDR2 SYDVKM. The CDR3 sequence: CASSSTGTGLRYGYTF. The CDR3 DNA sequence: TGTGCCAGCAGTTCGACCGGGACAGGGTTGCGTTATGGCTACACCTTC.

This clone was detected only a few times. The J gene is TRBJ2-7, the V gene TRBV7-2, with 7 bases identical to TRBD2. CDR1 SGHTA and CDR2 FQGNSA come from the germline V gene. The junction had 9 bases not matched to a gene; V was cut back by 5 bases and J by 5 bases. The CDR3 has 14 residues. The CDR3 region is CASSPGGSAHEQYF. The CDR3 nucleotides are TGTGCCAGCAGCCCTGGCGGGAGCGCCCACGAGCAGTACTTC.

V gene TRBV6-6 combines with J gene TRBJ2-5; 8 bases agree with TRBD1. Germline-derived CDR1 and CDR2 are MNHNY and SVGAGI (reference sequence). V trimming: 7 bases; J trimming: 5 bases; junction bases outside the gene matches: 6. CDR3 length: 13 residues. The chain's CDR3 is CASTRTGYETQYF. The CDR3, as DNA: TGTGCCAGCACCAGGACAGGGTATGAGACCCAGTACTTC.

To note about this clone: This specimen includes other DNA sequences encoding the same CDR3. The V gene is TRBV7-2, the J gene TRBJ2-5; possibly TRBD1 or TRBD2 for D (5 bases each). Germline CDR1 SGHTA, CDR2 FQGNSA. Between the trimmed V and J ends, which lost 1 base and 5 bases, there was a span of 11 bases. CDR3 length: 14 amino acids. Written as DNA, the CDR3 is TGTGCCAGCAGCTTAGTTGAGGGGCGGGAGACCCAGTACTTC. Its translation: CASSLVEGRETQYF. Combining the CDR3 with reference TRBV7-2 and TRBJ2-5 gives the whole variable domain GAGVSQSPSNKVTEKGKDVELRCDPISGHTALYWYRQSLGQGLEFLIYFQGNSAPDKSGLPSDRFSAERTGGSVSTLTIQRTQQEDSAVYLCASSLVEGRETQYFGPGTRLLVL.

V gene TRBV29-1 combines with J gene TRBJ2-7; 10 bases line up with TRBD2. Germline V lookup: CDR1 SQVTM, CDR2 ANQGSEA. The V and J ends lost 4 bases and 6 bases, in that order; junction bases with no gene match: 12. The CDR3 sequence is 15 residues long. In nucleotides, the CDR3 is TGCAGCGTTGGAGGGGAAGCGGGAGGGCCTGCCGAGCAGTACTTC. Translated, it gives CSVGGEAGGPAEQYF.

The chain recombines TRBV2 with TRBJ2-5; TRBD2 matches 11 bases. Trimming removed 8 bases from V and 5 bases from J; junction bases left unmatched: 7. Germline assignment: CDR1 SNHLY and CDR2 FYNNEI. CDR3 length equals 14 residues. The CDR3 here is CASETSGAGETQYF. CDR3 in DNA: TGTGCCAGCGAGACTAGCGGGGCGGGGGAGACCCAGTACTTC.

This clone was detected a few times. This chain joins TRBV11-2 and TRBJ2-7; a weak D match, TRBD2 (5 bases). This CDR3 region has 13 residues. Trimming cost V 2 bases and J 6 bases, with 11 bases left between them. Germline loops: CDR1 SGHAT, CDR2 FQNNGV. The CDR3 is CASSLSVRGEQYF. Written as DNA, the CDR3 is TGTGCCAGCAGCTTATCGGTCCGGGGCGAGCAGTACTTC.

This clone occurred a few times. J is TRBJ2-1 and V is TRBV5-4; D is unresolved. V was clipped by 0 bases and J by 6 bases, with 7 bases between them. Germline V CDR1 and CDR2: SGHNT, YYREEE (reference sequence). The CDR3 has 13 residues. CDR3 nucleotide sequence: TGTGCCAGCAGCTTGGGGGCCAGCAATGAGCAGTTCTTC. This encodes CASSLGASNEQFF.